The 13 T cell receptor beta chains below come from one sample, sequenced in a study of cytomegalovirus exposure and HLA in healthy donors. PCR used 60 Vbeta primers and 13 Jbeta primers. Sequencing used immunoSEQ multiplex PCR; TCRdb keeps in-frame clones, though not all of them. Among 100,000 to 150,000 clones listed, around three quarters were seen once. Sequencing input: PBMCs. These receptors were collected from a woman aged 55-70 years in good health and CMV-seropositive.

This clone was counted between two and nine times. V usage is TRBV2 and J usage is TRBJ1-1; 9 bases align to TRBD1. Germline CDR1 is SNHLY and CDR2 is FYNNEI. Germline trimming cut 4 bases from V and 1 base from J; bases unmatched to any gene: 1. The CDR3 loop spans 14 amino acids. CDR3 in amino acids: CASSGQGGNTEAFF. CDR3 nucleotides: TGTGCCAGCAGTGGACAGGGGGGGAACACTGAAGCTTTCTTT.

Remarks on this clone: At the DNA level, this CDR3 is encoded by other sequences in the same sample as well. The genes are TRBV7-2 and TRBJ1-1; tentative D call: TRBD1 (6 bases). Germline CDR1 is SGHTA and CDR2 is FQGNSA. The CDR3 runs to 14 residues. The ends were cut back, 1 base at V and 4 bases at J, with 10 bases in the middle. CDR3 in amino acids: CASSLVGGGTEAFF. CDR3 in DNA: TGTGCCAGCAGCTTAGTAGGGGGGGGCACTGAAGCTTTCTTT.

The chain links TRBV5-5 to TRBJ2-2, with 12 bases fitting TRBD2. This CDR3 is built from 16 residues. Germline V CDR1 and CDR2: SGHKS, YYEKEE (reference sequence). The J segment lost 5 bases and the V segment lost 4 bases, leaving 6 bases of the junction unmatched. In nucleotides, the CDR3 is TGTGCCAGCAGCGTGGGACTAGCGGGTATAACCGGGGAGCTGTTTTTT. This codes for CASSVGLAGITGELFF. The full variable domain, with the rest looked up from reference TRBV5-5 and TRBJ2-2, is DAGVTQSPTHLIKTRGQQVTLRCSPISGHKSVSWYQQVLGQGPQFIFQYYEKEERGRGNFPDRFSARQFPNYSSELNVNALLLGDSALYLCASSVGLAGITGELFFGEGSRLTVL.

Concerning this clone itself: A junction boundary mismatches the germline segment, possibly from a read error. This sample also contains other DNA sequences that code for the same CDR3. The chain combines TRBV7-7 with TRBJ2-5; D is possibly TRBD1 (6 bases). This CDR3 comprises 15 residues. CDR1 and CDR2 from the germline V gene are SSHAT and FNYEAQ (reference sequence). In DNA form, the CDR3 reads TGTGCTAGCAGCTTAGTGGGACATTCACAAGAGACCCAGTACTTC. It is translated as CASSLVGHSQETQYF.

The CDR3 is CASSSAGPRNTGELFF. CDR3 coding DNA: TGTGCCAGCAGCTCAGCTGGGCCCAGGAACACCGGGGAGCTGTTTTTT. The rearrangement uses TRBV7-2 and TRBJ2-2; D unresolved. The CDR3 sequence is 16 residues long. Germline loops: CDR1 SGHTA, CDR2 FQGNSA. Trimming shortened V by 4 bases and J by 1 base, and 13 bases separated the two germline ends.

This clone was detected only a few times. The chain uses TRBV11-2 and TRBJ1-2; perhaps TRBD1 as D (6 bases). Germline-derived CDR1 and CDR2 are SGHAT and FQNNGV. Deletions cut 2 bases from V and 7 bases from J, with 17 bases between. This CDR3 comprises 15 residues. The CDR3 here is CASSLQQTGLSGYTF. DNA for the CDR3: TGTGCCAGCAGCTTACAACAGACAGGATTAAGTGGCTACACCTTC.

This rearrangement joins TRBV7-8 to TRBJ1-1, with D uncertain. V dropped 4 bases and J dropped 0 bases, with 9 bases sitting between them. This CDR3 is built from 14 residues. Germline CDR1 SGHVS, CDR2 FQNEAQ. Here the CDR3 DNA reads TGTGCCAGCAGCTCGGGGAATCTGAACACTGAAGCTTTCTTT. Amino acid sequence: CASSSGNLNTEAFF.

The genes are TRBV6-1 and TRBJ2-5, with 14 bases fitting TRBD2. In germline, CDR1 is MNHNS, CDR2 SASEGT. With 10 bases clipped from V and 6 bases from J, the junction kept 7 bases outside the gene matches. The CDR3 runs to 14 residues. The CDR3 reads CAISGTSGSQTQYF. The DNA for the CDR3 is TGTGCCATATCCGGGACTAGCGGGAGTCAGACCCAGTACTTC.

This clone showed up just a few times. The chain links TRBV29-1 to TRBJ2-6; D possibly corresponds to TRBD1 (6 bases). The CDR3 is made up of 16 amino acids. Trimming took 4 bases from V and 0 from J, leaving 13 bases between them. The germline V gene encodes CDR1 SQVTM and CDR2 ANQGSEA. The CDR3 region is CSVGRTASSGANVLTF. CDR3 sequence (DNA): TGCAGCGTTGGTCGGACAGCTTCCTCTGGGGCCAACGTCCTGACTTTC.

The chain uses TRBV7-9 and TRBJ2-7; TRBD1 matches at 9 bases. The CDR3 contains 14 residues. The germline gives CDR1 SEHNR, CDR2 FQNEAQ (reference sequence). V gave up 5 bases and J gave up 3 bases; unmatched junction bases: 5. For the CDR3, the DNA is TGTGCCAGCAGCCACCTGACAGGGGGCTACGAGCAGTACTTC. It specifies CASSHLTGGYEQYF.

This clone was counted between two and nine times. The chain is built from TRBV19 and TRBJ2-1; 12 bases map to TRBD2. The CDR3 totals 14 residues. The germline gives CDR1 LNHDA, CDR2 SQIVND (reference sequence). Trimming cost V 5 bases and J 7 bases; bases outside gene matches: 3. In DNA form, the CDR3 reads TGTGCCAGTAGTCTTGGGACTAGCGGGAATGAGCAGTTCTTC. Residues: CASSLGTSGNEQFF. Full variable domain (missing parts from reference TRBV19 and TRBJ2-1): DGGITQSPKYLFRKEGQNVTLSCEQNLNHDAMYWYRQDPGQGLRLIYYSQIVNDFQKGDIAEGYSVSREKKESFPLTVTSAQKNPTAFYLCASSLGTSGNEQFFGPGTRLTVL.

The rearrangement uses TRBV11-2 and TRBJ2-7; D is ambiguous. V was trimmed by 5 bases and J by 5 bases, leaving 19 bases between them. The CDR3 loop spans 15 amino acids. Per germline, CDR1 SGHAT and CDR2 FQNNGV. Here the CDR3 reads CASSAFWSTPNEQYF. The CDR3 nucleotides read TGTGCCAGCAGCGCCTTTTGGAGTACCCCCAACGAGCAGTACTTC.

The V gene is TRBV6-5, the J gene TRBJ1-5; D may be TRBD1 (6 bases). The germline V gene has CDR1 MNHEY and CDR2 SVGAGI. CDR3 length: 15 amino acids. V dropped 6 bases and J dropped 7 bases, with 19 bases sitting between them. The CDR3 sequence is CASRPRGAGAQPQHF. CDR3 nucleotides: TGTGCCAGCAGACCACGGGGGGCGGGGGCCCAGCCCCAGCATTTT.